Below, 8 T cell receptor beta chains from the same sample are listed, as sequenced in a study of T cell changes during pregnancy in multiple sclerosis. Measured with immunoSEQ multiplex PCR; TCRdb has only the in-frame clones, and not every one. The repertoire holds more than 95,000 clones, with approximately 93% as singletons. This material consisted of peripheral blood, taken after pregnancy. Receptors originate from a female donor with multiple sclerosis, enrolled in a pregnancy study.

This sequence joins TRBV4-3 and TRBJ2-1; D is possibly TRBD2 (5 bases). From germline, CDR1 is LGHNA and CDR2 YSLEER. The CDR3 totals 13 residues. V gave up 2 bases and J gave up 12 bases, with 14 bases separating them. CDR3 in amino acids: CASSQKDSSGQFF. The CDR3 DNA is TGCGCCAGCAGCCAAAAAGACTCAAGCGGGCAGTTCTTC.

This sequence joins TRBV5-1 and TRBJ2-7; D is perhaps TRBD2 (5 bases). Trimming removed 2 bases from V and 1 base from J, with 13 bases in between. Germline assignment: CDR1 SGHRS and CDR2 YFSETQ. The CDR3 totals 15 residues. In DNA form, the CDR3 reads TGCGCCAGCAGCTTCGCCGCGGGCACTTCCTACGAGCAGTACTTC. This encodes CASSFAAGTSYEQYF.

This sequence joins TRBV7-2 and TRBJ2-1; the match to TRBD2 covers 14 bases. Per the germline V gene, CDR1 is SGHTA and CDR2 is FQGNSA. This CDR3 is built from 18 residues. With 2 bases clipped from V and 12 bases from J, the junction kept 15 bases outside the gene matches. The CDR3 bases are TGTGCCAGCAGCTTAAATGCTCGGACTAGCGGGAGGACGGGGGGGCAGTTCTTC. This gives the protein CASSLNARTSGRTGGQFF.

This clone was observed a handful of times. This rearrangement joins TRBV19 to TRBJ2-2, with a tentative D call TRBD1 (5 bases). The CDR3 consists of 14 residues. Trimming pared 3 bases from V and 2 bases from J, leaving 7 bases between. Germline V gives CDR1 LNHDA, CDR2 SQIVND (reference sequence). CDR3 DNA: TGTGCCAGTAGTATTGGACAAAACACCGGGGAGCTGTTTTTT. Translation: CASSIGQNTGELFF.

This chain links TRBV30 with TRBJ2-4, with a weak D call TRBD2 (5 bases). The ends were cut back, 4 bases at V and 8 bases at J, with 12 bases in the middle. This CDR3 is 12 amino acids long. The germline V gene has CDR1 GTSNPN and CDR2 SVGIG (reference sequence). The CDR3 DNA sequence: TGTGCCTGGAAACCCCTCGGGGACATTCAGTACTTC. Residues: CAWKPLGDIQYF.

The genes are TRBV2 and TRBJ2-7; unclear D gene. Trimming took off 3 bases at V and 0 bases at J, with 9 bases between the two ends. This CDR3 has 14 amino acids. Germline lookup yields CDR1 SNHLY and CDR2 FYNNEI. CDR3 protein: CASSDSVSSYEQYF. CDR3 DNA: TGTGCCAGCAGTGATTCCGTATCCTCCTACGAGCAGTACTTC. Combining the CDR3 with reference TRBV2 and TRBJ2-7 gives the whole variable domain EPEVTQTPSHQVTQMGQEVILRCVPISNHLYFYWYRQILGQKVEFLVSFYNNEISEKSEIFDDQFSVERPDGSNFTLKIRSTKLEDSAMYFCASSDSVSSYEQYFGPGTRLTVT.

The V call is TRBV19, the J call TRBJ1-1, with a tentative D call TRBD1 (5 bases). Germline V gene data show CDR1 as LNHDA and CDR2 as SQIVND (reference sequence). Trimming took off 5 bases at V and 5 bases at J, with 12 bases between the two ends. The CDR3 runs to 13 residues. DNA for the CDR3: TGTGCCAGTAGTCGAGATTCAGGGACTGAAGCTTTCTTT. This gives the protein CASSRDSGTEAFF.

V gene TRBV30 combines with J gene TRBJ1-1; D remains ambiguous. CDR1 is GTSNPN, CDR2 SVGIG, per germline (reference sequence). V was pared by 3 bases and J by 1 base, with 6 bases between. The CDR3 runs to 12 residues. The CDR3 loop reads CAWRTGNTEAFF. The CDR3 nucleotides are TGTGCCTGGAGAACCGGGAACACTGAAGCTTTCTTT.